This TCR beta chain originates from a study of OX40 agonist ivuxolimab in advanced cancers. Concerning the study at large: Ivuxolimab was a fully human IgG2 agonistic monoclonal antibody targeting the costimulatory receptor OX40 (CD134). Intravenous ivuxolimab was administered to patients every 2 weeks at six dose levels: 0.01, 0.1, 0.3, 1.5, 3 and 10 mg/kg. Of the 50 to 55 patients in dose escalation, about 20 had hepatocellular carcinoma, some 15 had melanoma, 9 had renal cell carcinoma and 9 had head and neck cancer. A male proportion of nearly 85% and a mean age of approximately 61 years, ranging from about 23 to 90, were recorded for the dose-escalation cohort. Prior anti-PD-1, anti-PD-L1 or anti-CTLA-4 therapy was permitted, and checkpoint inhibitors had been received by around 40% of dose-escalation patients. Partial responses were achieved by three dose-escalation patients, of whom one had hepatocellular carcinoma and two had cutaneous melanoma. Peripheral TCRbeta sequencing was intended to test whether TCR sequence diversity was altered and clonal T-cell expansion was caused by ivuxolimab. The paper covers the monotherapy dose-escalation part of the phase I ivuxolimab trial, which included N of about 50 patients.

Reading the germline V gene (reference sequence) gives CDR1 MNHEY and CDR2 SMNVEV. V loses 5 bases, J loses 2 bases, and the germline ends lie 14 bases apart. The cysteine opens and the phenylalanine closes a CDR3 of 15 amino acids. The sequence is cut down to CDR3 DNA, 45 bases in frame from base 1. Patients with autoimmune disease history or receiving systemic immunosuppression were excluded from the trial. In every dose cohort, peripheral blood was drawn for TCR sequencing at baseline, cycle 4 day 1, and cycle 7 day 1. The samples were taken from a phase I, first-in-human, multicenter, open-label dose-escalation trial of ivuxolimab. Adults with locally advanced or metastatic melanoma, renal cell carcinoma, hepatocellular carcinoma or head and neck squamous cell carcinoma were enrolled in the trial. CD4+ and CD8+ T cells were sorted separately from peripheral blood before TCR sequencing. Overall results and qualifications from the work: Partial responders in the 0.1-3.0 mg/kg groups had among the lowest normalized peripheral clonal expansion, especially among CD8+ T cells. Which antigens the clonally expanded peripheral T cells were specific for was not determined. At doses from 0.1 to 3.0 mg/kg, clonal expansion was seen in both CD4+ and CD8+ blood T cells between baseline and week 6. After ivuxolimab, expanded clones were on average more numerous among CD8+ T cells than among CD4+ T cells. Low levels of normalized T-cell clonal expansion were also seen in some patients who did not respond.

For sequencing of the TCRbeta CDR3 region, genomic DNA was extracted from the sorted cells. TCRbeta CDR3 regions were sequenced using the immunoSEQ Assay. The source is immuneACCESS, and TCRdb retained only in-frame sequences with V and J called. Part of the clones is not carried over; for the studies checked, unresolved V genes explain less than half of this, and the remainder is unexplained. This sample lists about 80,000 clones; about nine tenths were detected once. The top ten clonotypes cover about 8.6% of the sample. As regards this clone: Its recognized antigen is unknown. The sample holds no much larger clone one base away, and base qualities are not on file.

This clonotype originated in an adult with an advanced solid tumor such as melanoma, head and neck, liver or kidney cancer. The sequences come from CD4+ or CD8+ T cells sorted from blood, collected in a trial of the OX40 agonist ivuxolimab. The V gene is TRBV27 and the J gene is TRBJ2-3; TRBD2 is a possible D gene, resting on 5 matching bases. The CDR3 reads CASSPPEVFTDTQYF. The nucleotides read TGTGCCAGCAGTCCCCCGGAGGTTTTCACAGATACGCAGTATTTT.